A selection of T cell receptor beta chains follows, all from one sample in a study of cytomegalovirus exposure and HLA in healthy donors. Method: immunoSEQ multiplex PCR; TCRdb's copy keeps in-frame clones and lacks some. Here the sample spans some 90,000 clones, approximately 71% being singletons. Sequencing was done on a sample of PBMCs. All receptors derive from a man aged 50-59 years in good health and CMV-seronegative. Each CDR3 is given with its conserved first and last residue. D genes are given only for firm matches. Rows may omit the clone size; those that give it use once, few, many or a size class.

D,J,V,size,CDR3,DNA
NA,TRBJ2-7,TRBV6-5,NA,CASGVTRSSYEQYF,TGTGCCAGCGGAGTGACGAGGTCGTCCTACGAGCAGTACTTC
TRBD1,TRBJ1-1,TRBV4-2,once,CASSLRQGSRPDPEAFF,TGTGCCAGCAGCCTAAGACAGGGTTCTAGGCCGGACCCTGAAGCTTTCTTT
NA,TRBJ2-1,TRBV28,NA,CASSLFRQGNEQFF,TGTGCCAGCAGTTTATTCAGGCAGGGCAATGAGCAGTTCTTC
TRBD1,TRBJ1-4,TRBV5-6,NA,CASSLDRLNEKLFF,TGTGCCAGCAGCCTGGACAGGCTTAATGAAAAACTGTTTTTT
NA,TRBJ1-6,TRBV5-1,NA,CASSTTTGSLNSPLHF,TGCGCCAGCAGCACCACGACAGGTTCACTAAATTCACCCCTCCACTTT
NA,TRBJ2-3,TRBV7-7,NA,CASSQTSITDTQYF,TGTGCTAGCAGCCAAACTAGTATCACAGATACGCAGTATTTT
NA,TRBJ2-5,TRBV4-2,NA,CASSQAFSRETQYF,TGTGCCAGCAGCCAAGCCTTTTCCCGAGAGACCCAGTACTTC
NA,TRBJ2-2,TRBV12-5,NA,CASGLVTRGELFF,TGTGCTAGTGGTTTGGTAACACGCGGGGAGCTGTTTTTT
TRBD2,TRBJ2-2,TRBV10-3,NA,CASLAGFGTGELFF,TGTGCCTCGCTAGCGGGATTCGGCACCGGGGAGCTGTTTTTT
NA,TRBJ1-5,TRBV5-4,NA,CASSRGGSNQPQHF,TGTGCCAGCAGCCGGGGGGGGAGCAATCAGCCCCAGCATTTT
TRBD1,TRBJ2-1,TRBV30,NA,CAWSRGREQFF,TGTGCCTGGAGTAGGGGGCGTGAGCAGTTCTTC
TRBD1,TRBJ2-1,TRBV28,NA,CASSRLTGVLYNEQFF,TGTGCCAGCAGTAGACTAACAGGGGTCCTATACAATGAGCAGTTCTTC
TRBD2,TRBJ2-5,TRBV28,NA,CASSFPHGGVGETQYF,TGTGCCAGCAGTTTCCCCCACGGGGGGGTGGGGGAGACCCAGTACTTC
TRBD1,TRBJ1-2,TRBV6-5,NA,CASSYSPGTGGYGYTF,TGTGCCAGCAGTTACTCCCCCGGGACAGGGGGCTATGGCTACACCTTC
TRBD2,TRBJ2-7,TRBV4-3,few,CASSQGWGGGTTYEQYF,TGCGCCAGCAGCCAAGGCTGGGGCGGGGGTACAACCTACGAGCAGTACTTC
NA,TRBJ1-2,TRBV19,few,CASSDRGNYGYTF,TGTGCCAGTAGTGACAGAGGAAACTATGGCTACACCTTC
NA,TRBJ1-6,TRBV18,NA,CASSPMQGDNSPLHF,TGTGCCAGCTCACCAATGCAGGGTGACAATTCACCCCTCCACTTT
TRBD2,TRBJ2-3,TRBV4-2,few,CASSHERGGRDTQYF,TGTGCCAGCAGCCATGAGCGGGGGGGAAGAGATACGCAGTATTTT
NA,TRBJ1-4,TRBV19,few,CASSMAGVGPTNEKLFF,TGTGCCAGTAGTATGGCAGGTGTGGGGCCAACTAATGAAAAACTGTTTTTT
TRBD2,TRBJ2-2,TRBV5-4,NA,CASSLGTSGTSNTGELFF,TGTGCCAGCAGCTTGGGGACTAGCGGGACCTCGAACACCGGGGAGCTGTTTTTT
TRBD1,TRBJ1-6,TRBV6-5,NA,CASSYTAGGYNSPLHF,TGTGCCAGCAGTTACACGGCAGGGGGCTATAATTCACCCCTCCACTTT
TRBD1,TRBJ2-5,TRBV4-1,NA,CASCLLQGETQYF,TGCGCCAGCTGTCTTCTACAGGGGGAGACCCAGTACTTC